This is a list of T cell receptor beta chains from one sample in a study of early T cells in non-severe SARS-CoV-2 infection. TCRdb analysed the 5' RACE reads with MiXCR anew, one entry per CDR3 protein. Counted here are 85,000 to 100,000 distinct CDR3 sequences, approximately 11% occurring once; the ten biggest clones make up 5.1%. The sample consisted of whole blood. These TCRs come from an adult who was a healthcare worker with PCR-confirmed SARS-CoV-2 infection or an uninfected control (not recorded which). CDR3s leave out the opening cysteine and the closing phenylalanine or tryptophan. Fields, in order: V gene, J gene, clone size, CDR3 length, D gene, CDR3 protein. A D gene is named only where the DNA matches it firmly. The listing skips clone size in some rows; elsewhere it reads once, few, many or a size class.

TRBV29-1,TRBJ2-7,many,10,.,SVMTGPYEQY
TRBV10-2,TRBJ1-3,.,12,TRBD1,ASTPRQGGNTIY
TRBV20-1,TRBJ2-1,many,9,.,SARNINEQF
TRBV6-6,TRBJ1-6,.,16,TRBD1,ASSYQPGQGYYNSPLH
TRBV6-2/TRBV6-3,TRBJ1-6,many,14,.,ASKSAGSSYNSPLH
TRBV6-6,TRBJ1-1,few,12,.,ATLSGVMGTEAF
TRBV11-2,TRBJ2-2,few,13,.,ASSEGSFASGELF
TRBV28,TRBJ2-5,many,18,TRBD2,ASSLRTSGVAPDPRETQY
TRBV29-1,TRBJ2-7,.,11,TRBD1,SVGADRAYEQY
TRBV7-9,TRBJ2-6,few,14,.,ASSVSSNSGANVLT
TRBV20-1,TRBJ2-3,.,13,TRBD2,SAVVAGTSTDTQY
TRBV20-1,TRBJ2-7,.,15,TRBD2,SALRRRSGVPRHEQY
TRBV5-6,TRBJ2-7,.,13,TRBD2,ASSQIAGGPNEQY
TRBV7-3,TRBJ1-2,many,11,TRBD1,ASSSGQGYGYT
TRBV12-2,TRBJ1-4,many,16,.,ASRLAWVNAGTNEKLF
TRBV6-6,TRBJ2-3,many,12,TRBD2,ASSYGTIADTQY
TRBV28,TRBJ1-2,many,13,.,ASSSRPNRARGYT
TRBV7-6,TRBJ1-1,few,13,.,ASSLVAGMNTEAF
TRBV7-8,TRBJ1-2,.,14,.,ASSLAGQSLNYGYT
TRBV6-5,TRBJ2-2,.,15,TRBD2,ASSYSTSGRWTGELF
TRBV28,TRBJ1-5,few,13,TRBD1,ASTLQGDSNQPQH
TRBV11-2,TRBJ2-7,many,13,TRBD1,ASSTGQGVPYEQY
TRBV29-1,TRBJ2-6,.,11,.,SVRSSGANVLT
TRBV9,TRBJ2-7,many,11,TRBD2,ASSVSGVNEQY
TRBV7-7,TRBJ2-3,many,11,.,ASSSVDSDTQY
TRBV7-2,TRBJ1-1,many,13,TRBD1,ASSQRQGGVTEAF
TRBV27,TRBJ2-1,.,10,.,ASRSGLAEQF
TRBV20-1,TRBJ2-1,.,11,TRBD2,SARTSGISEQF
TRBV28,TRBJ2-1,.,14,.,ASSSPGTESYNEQF
TRBV18,TRBJ1-1,.,11,.,ASSPSTATEAF
TRBV18,TRBJ1-2,many,13,TRBD1,ASSPGDRGVYGYT
TRBV20-1,TRBJ2-1,few,11,.,SVPLDFYNEQF
TRBV30,TRBJ2-1,.,9,.,AWSSSDRQF
TRBV20-1,TRBJ2-7,many,9,.,SAVRGYEQY
TRBV12-3/TRBV12-4,TRBJ2-1,.,16,.,ASSSPLDSYHSYNEQF
TRBV5-4,TRBJ2-7,many,11,.,ASGKGSSYEQY
TRBV7-3,TRBJ2-7,.,13,.,ASSPRGAGVYEQY
TRBV7-2,TRBJ2-7,few,13,TRBD2,ASSFSGTSGYEQY
TRBV10-3,TRBJ2-3,many,15,TRBD2,AISVPPSGGDTDTQY
TRBV27,TRBJ1-1,.,12,.,ASRMDLLNTEAF